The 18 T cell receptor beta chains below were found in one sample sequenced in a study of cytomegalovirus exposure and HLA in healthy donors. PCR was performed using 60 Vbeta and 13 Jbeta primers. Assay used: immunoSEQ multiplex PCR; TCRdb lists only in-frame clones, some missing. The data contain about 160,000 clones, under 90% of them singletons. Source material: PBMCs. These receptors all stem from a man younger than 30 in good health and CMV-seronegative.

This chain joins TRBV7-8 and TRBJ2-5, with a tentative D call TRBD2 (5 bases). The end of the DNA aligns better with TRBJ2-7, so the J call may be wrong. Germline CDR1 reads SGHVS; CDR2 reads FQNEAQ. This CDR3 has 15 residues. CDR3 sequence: CASSLRAGGSYEQYF. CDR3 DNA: TGTGCCAGCAGCTTAAGGGCGGGTGGATCCTACGAGCAGTACTTC.

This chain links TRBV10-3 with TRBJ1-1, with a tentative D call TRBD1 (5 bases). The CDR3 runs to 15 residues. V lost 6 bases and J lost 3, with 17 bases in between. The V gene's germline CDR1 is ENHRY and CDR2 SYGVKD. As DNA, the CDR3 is TGTGCCATCAGCTTATCCCCAGGGCAAGACACTGAAGCTTTCTTT. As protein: CAISLSPGQDTEAFF.

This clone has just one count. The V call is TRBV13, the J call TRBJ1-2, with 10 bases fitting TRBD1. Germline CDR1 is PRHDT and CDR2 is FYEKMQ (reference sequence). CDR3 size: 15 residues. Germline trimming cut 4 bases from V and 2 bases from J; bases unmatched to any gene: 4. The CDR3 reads CASSSRDRGNYGYTF. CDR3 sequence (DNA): TGTGCCAGCAGCTCAAGGGACAGGGGAAACTATGGCTACACCTTC.

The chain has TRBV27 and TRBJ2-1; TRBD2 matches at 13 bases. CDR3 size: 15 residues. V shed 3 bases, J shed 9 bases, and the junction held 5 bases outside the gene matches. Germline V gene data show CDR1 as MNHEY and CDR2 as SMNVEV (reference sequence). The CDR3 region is CASSFGLAGVVEQFF. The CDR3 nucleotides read TGTGCCAGCAGTTTTGGACTAGCGGGAGTAGTTGAGCAGTTCTTC.

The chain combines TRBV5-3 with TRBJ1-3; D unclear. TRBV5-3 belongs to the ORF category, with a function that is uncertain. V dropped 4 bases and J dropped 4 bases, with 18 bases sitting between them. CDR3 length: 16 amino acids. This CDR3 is CARSRERQAGGNTIYF. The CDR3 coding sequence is TGTGCCAGAAGCCGGGAGAGGCAGGCAGGAGGAAACACCATATATTTT.

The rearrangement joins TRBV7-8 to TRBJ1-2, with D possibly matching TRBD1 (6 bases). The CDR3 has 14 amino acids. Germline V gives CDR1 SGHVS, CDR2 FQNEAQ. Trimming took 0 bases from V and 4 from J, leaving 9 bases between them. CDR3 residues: CASSLAGRGYGYTF. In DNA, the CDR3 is TGTGCCAGCAGCTTAGCGGGCAGGGGCTATGGCTACACCTTC.

This CDR3 is CATSSGLAGDVDTQYF. For the CDR3, the DNA is TGTGCCACCAGCAGTGGACTAGCGGGAGACGTAGATACGCAGTATTTT. J is TRBJ2-3 and V is TRBV15, with 13 bases aligning to TRBD2. From germline, CDR1 is LNHNV and CDR2 YYDKDF (reference sequence). CDR3 length: 16 amino acids. Trimming took 3 bases from V and 5 from J; bases not matched to a gene: 5.

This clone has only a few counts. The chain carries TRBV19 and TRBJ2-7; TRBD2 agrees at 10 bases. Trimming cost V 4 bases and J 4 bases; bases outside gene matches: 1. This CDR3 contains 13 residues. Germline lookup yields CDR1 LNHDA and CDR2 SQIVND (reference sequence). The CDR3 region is CASSTSGSYEQYF. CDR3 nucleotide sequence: TGTGCCAGTAGTACTAGCGGGAGTTACGAGCAGTACTTC.

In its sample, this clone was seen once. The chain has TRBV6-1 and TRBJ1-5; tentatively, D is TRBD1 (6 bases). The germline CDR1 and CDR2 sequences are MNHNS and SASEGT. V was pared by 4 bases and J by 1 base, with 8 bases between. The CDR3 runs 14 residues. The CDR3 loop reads CASSVQGSNQPQHF. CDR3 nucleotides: TGTGCCAGCAGTGTCCAGGGGAGCAATCAGCCCCAGCATTTT.

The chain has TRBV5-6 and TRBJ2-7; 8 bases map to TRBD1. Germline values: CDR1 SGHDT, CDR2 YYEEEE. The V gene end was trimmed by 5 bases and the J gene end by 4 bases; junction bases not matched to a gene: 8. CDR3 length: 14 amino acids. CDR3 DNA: TGTGCCAGCAGTTTGAACGGACAGGGTTACGAGCAGTACTTC. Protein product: CASSLNGQGYEQYF.

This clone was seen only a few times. The CDR3 protein is CASSLAAVSYEQYF. The CDR3 DNA follows: TGTGCCAGCAGCTTGGCCGCGGTCTCCTACGAGCAGTACTTC. The V call is TRBV5-5, the J call TRBJ2-7; D gene ambiguous. The V gene's germline CDR1 is SGHKS and CDR2 YYEKEE (reference sequence). Trimming stripped 0 bases from V and 0 bases from J, with 7 bases between. There are 14 residues in the CDR3.

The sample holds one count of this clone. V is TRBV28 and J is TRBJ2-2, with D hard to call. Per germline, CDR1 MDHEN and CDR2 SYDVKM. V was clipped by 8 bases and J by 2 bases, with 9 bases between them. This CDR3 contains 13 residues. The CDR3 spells CASLDTNTGELFF. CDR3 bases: TGTGCCAGCCTCGACACCAACACCGGGGAGCTGTTTTTT. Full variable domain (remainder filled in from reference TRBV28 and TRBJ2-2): DVKVTQSSRYLVKRTGEKVFLECVQDMDHENMFWYRQDPGLGLRLIYFSYDVKMKEKGDIPEGYSVSREKKERFSLILESASTNQTSMYLCASLDTNTGELFFGEGSRLTVL.

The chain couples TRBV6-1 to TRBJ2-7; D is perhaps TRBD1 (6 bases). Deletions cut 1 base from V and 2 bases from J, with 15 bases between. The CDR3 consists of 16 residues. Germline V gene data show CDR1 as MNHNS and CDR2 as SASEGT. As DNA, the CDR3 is TGTGCCAGCAGTGAAGTTAGTGAGGACAGTGCCTACGAGCAGTACTTC. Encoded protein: CASSEVSEDSAYEQYF.

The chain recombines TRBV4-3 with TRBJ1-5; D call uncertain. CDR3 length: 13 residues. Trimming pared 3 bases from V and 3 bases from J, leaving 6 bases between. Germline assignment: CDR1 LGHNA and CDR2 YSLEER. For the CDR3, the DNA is TGCGCCAGCAGCCAGTCCCTCAATCAGCCCCAGCATTTT. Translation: CASSQSLNQPQHF.

Here the CDR3 DNA reads TGCGCCAGCAGCCCGCGACAATACGAGCAGTACTTC. Translated: CASSPRQYEQYF. This chain uses TRBV5-1 with TRBJ2-5; no definite D call. The J call may be faulty, since TRBJ2-7 better matches the DNA end. This CDR3 has 12 amino acids. The germline V gene encodes CDR1 SGHRS and CDR2 YFSETQ.

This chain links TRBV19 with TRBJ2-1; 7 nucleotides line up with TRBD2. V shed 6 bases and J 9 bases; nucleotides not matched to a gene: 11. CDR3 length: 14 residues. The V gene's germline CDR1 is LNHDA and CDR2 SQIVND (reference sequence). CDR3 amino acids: CASRFAGRGGEQFF. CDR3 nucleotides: TGTGCCAGTAGATTCGCGGGGCGCGGGGGTGAGCAGTTCTTC.

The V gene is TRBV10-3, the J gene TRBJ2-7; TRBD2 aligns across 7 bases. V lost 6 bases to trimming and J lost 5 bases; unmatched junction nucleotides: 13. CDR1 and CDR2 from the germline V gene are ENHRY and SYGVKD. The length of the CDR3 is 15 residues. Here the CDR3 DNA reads TGTGCCATCAGCCCGCTGGGGGGGGGTTCCAACGAGCAGTACTTC. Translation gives CAISPLGGGSNEQYF.

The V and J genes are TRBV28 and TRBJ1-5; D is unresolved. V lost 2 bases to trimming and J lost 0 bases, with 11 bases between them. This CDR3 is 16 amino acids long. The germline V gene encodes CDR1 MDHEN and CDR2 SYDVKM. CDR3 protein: CASSLTSGFSNQPQHF. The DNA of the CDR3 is TGTGCCAGCAGTTTAACTTCGGGTTTTAGCAATCAGCCCCAGCATTTT.